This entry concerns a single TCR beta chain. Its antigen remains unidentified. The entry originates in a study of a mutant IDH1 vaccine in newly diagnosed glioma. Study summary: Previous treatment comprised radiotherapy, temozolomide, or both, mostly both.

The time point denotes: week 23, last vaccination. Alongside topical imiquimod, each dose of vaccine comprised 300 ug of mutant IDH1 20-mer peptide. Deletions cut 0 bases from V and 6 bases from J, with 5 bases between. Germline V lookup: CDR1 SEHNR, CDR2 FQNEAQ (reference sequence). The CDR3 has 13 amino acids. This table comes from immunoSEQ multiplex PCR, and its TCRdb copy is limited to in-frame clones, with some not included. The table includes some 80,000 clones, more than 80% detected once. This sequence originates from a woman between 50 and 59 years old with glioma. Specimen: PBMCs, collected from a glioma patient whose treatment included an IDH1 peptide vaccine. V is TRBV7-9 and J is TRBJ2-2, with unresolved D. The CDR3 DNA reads TGTGCCAGCAGCTTAGCGGGGTCCGGGGAGCTGTTTTTT. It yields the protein CASSLAGSGELFF. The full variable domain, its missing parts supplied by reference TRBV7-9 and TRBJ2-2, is DTGVSQNPRHKITKRGQNVTFRCDPISEHNRLYWYRQTLGQGPEFLTYFQNEAQLEKSRLLSDRFSAERPKGSFSTLEIQRTEQGDSAMYLCASSLAGSGELFFGEGSRLTVL.